The clone carrying this T cell receptor (beta chain) was seen only a few times. Its antigen is undetermined. Deletions cut 11 bases from V and 1 base from J, with 17 bases between. The CDR3 length is 15 residues. Per the germline V gene, CDR1 is KGHDR and CDR2 is SFDVKD. This sample stems from a study of T cell repertoires in cytomegalovirus infection. At the level of the study: A matching HLA type, together with CMV infection, was signaled by public TCR beta signatures. Study-wide points: The ex vivo response was dominated by HLA-C-restricted CMV-specific TCR beta clonotypes.

TCRdb independently ran MiXCR on the reads; one entry per CDR3 protein. Of 300,000 to 400,000 distinct CDR3 sequences detected, 9% to 9.5% appear once; the ten largest clones hold approximately 4.7%. The sample consisted of PBMCs. The sequence derives from a human donor in good health (CMV status not recorded). Some clones in this sample may be carry-over from other donors' samples. The rearrangement joins TRBV24-1 to TRBJ1-5, with D unresolved. In nucleotides, the CDR3 is TGTGCCATCTGGACCTCCGGCGGGAGCAATCAGCCCCAGCATTTT. Protein product: CAIWTSGGSNQPQHF.